What follows are 17 T cell receptor beta chains derived from one specimen sequenced in a study of cytomegalovirus exposure and HLA in healthy donors. Assay: immunoSEQ multiplex PCR; the TCRdb copy retains only in-frame clones and omits some. Of about 360,000 clones detected, around 86% appear once; the ten largest clones hold approximately 0.8%. The sequenced material came from PBMCs. Receptors originate from a woman aged 18-29 years in good health and CMV-seronegative.

This sequence joins TRBV6-1 and TRBJ2-3; TRBD1 matches 7 bases. The CDR3 extends over 15 amino acids. V was clipped by 7 bases and J by 1 base; unmatched bases: 8. Germline CDR1 is MNHNS and CDR2 is SASEGT. This chain's CDR3 is CASTPRGPGTDTQYF. The CDR3 region has the DNA TGTGCCAGCACCCCGAGGGGGCCGGGCACAGATACGCAGTATTTT.

The J gene is TRBJ2-5, the V gene TRBV7-9; TRBD1 matches 7 bases. Germline V lookup: CDR1 SEHNR, CDR2 FQNEAQ (reference sequence). The CDR3 is 16 residues long. V was clipped by 5 bases and J by 2 bases; unmatched bases: 11. The DNA of the CDR3 is TGTGCCAGCAGCCCTCGTGGGTCCAGGGGGCAAGAGACCCAGTACTTC. The encoded protein is CASSPRGSRGQETQYF.

J is TRBJ1-2 and V is TRBV18; TRBD1 agrees at 10 bases. V lost 3 bases, J lost 3 bases, and 7 bases stayed unmatched. The V gene's germline CDR1 is KGHSH and CDR2 LQKENI. This CDR3 spans 16 amino acids. CDR3 in amino acids: CASSPGQGPADYGYTF. Written as DNA, the CDR3 is TGTGCCAGCTCACCGGGACAGGGGCCCGCAGACTATGGCTACACCTTC.

The chain recombines TRBV28 with TRBJ1-2, with D perhaps matching TRBD1 (5 bases). Germline V lookup: CDR1 MDHEN, CDR2 SYDVKM. The CDR3 spans 12 residues. Between the trimmed V and J ends, which lost 4 bases and 11 bases, there was a span of 14 bases. CDR3 coding DNA: TGTGCCAGCAGTTATGGGGCAGGGCGATACACCTTC. It encodes CASSYGAGRYTF.

The genes are TRBV7-6 and TRBJ2-2, with a possible D match to TRBD2 (5 bases). Trimming left V 3 bases short and J 6 bases short, with 17 bases between. Germline lookup yields CDR1 SGHVS and CDR2 FNYEAQ. The CDR3 sequence is 16 residues long. The CDR3 sequence is CASSFEGQNPPGELFF. In nucleotides, the CDR3 is TGTGCCAGCAGCTTCGAGGGCCAAAACCCACCCGGGGAGCTGTTTTTT.

The chain has TRBV27 and TRBJ1-5; D remains ambiguous. V gave up 6 bases and J gave up 9 bases, with 21 bases separating them. This CDR3 region has 15 residues. Germline values: CDR1 MNHEY, CDR2 SMNVEV (reference sequence). This chain's CDR3 is CASSFGPPGLWPQHF. As DNA, the CDR3 is TGTGCCAGCAGCTTCGGGCCCCCGGGATTATGGCCCCAGCATTTT.

The V call is TRBV27, the J call TRBJ2-5; D not resolved. Germline V gives CDR1 MNHEY, CDR2 SMNVEV (reference sequence). The CDR3 is 15 amino acids. V shed 5 bases and J shed 5 bases, with 18 bases lying between them. This chain's CDR3 is CASSPSTSPWETQYF. DNA for the CDR3: TGTGCCAGCAGTCCATCCACATCCCCTTGGGAGACCCAGTACTTC.

The chain combines TRBV6-1 with TRBJ2-4; 12 bases are shared with TRBD2. From germline, CDR1 is MNHNS and CDR2 SASEGT. The CDR3 runs to 17 residues. J gave up 2 bases and V 2 bases, and 4 bases lay outside the gene matches. The CDR3 DNA is TGTGCCAGCAGTGAACTAGCGGGGGGGCCAACCAAAAACATTCAGTACTTC. Protein: CASSELAGGPTKNIQYF.

The V and J genes are TRBV29-1 and TRBJ2-2; D unclear. Germline CDR1 and CDR2: SQVTM and ANQGSEA. V lost 5 bases to trimming and J lost 4 bases, with 14 bases between them. There are 14 residues in the CDR3. CDR3 DNA sequence: TGCAGCGTTCGAGACACATCTGGCACCGGGGAGCTGTTTTTT. It encodes CSVRDTSGTGELFF.

Only one count was recorded for this clone. V gene TRBV27 combines with J gene TRBJ2-2; 7 positions agree with TRBD1. The CDR3 is 14 amino acids. Germline lookup yields CDR1 MNHEY and CDR2 SMNVEV (reference sequence). V gave up 9 bases and J gave up 1 base; unmatched junction bases: 5. Written as DNA, the CDR3 is TGTGCCAGTACAGGGGCGAAGAACACCGGGGAGCTGTTTTTT. As protein: CASTGAKNTGELFF.

The chain links TRBV4-1 to TRBJ2-7; 8 bases fit TRBD2. This CDR3 comprises 15 residues. Per germline, CDR1 MGHRA and CDR2 YSYEKL. V trimming: 0 bases; J trimming: 3 bases; junction bases outside the gene matches: 4. The CDR3 DNA reads TGCGCCAGCAGCCAAGACGCCGGGACTAGCTACGAGCAGTACTTC. Protein product: CASSQDAGTSYEQYF.

The chain joins TRBV28 to TRBJ2-1; 10 bases map to TRBD2. This CDR3 is built from 15 residues. The germline CDR1 and CDR2 sequences are MDHEN and SYDVKM. J lost 7 bases, V lost 5 bases, and 8 bases had no gene match. The CDR3 sequence is CASSPPSGSWNEQFF. The CDR3 DNA follows: TGTGCCAGCAGTCCCCCTAGCGGGAGTTGGAATGAGCAGTTCTTC.

The chain links TRBV4-1 to TRBJ2-1, with D uncertain. Deletions cut 1 base from V and 10 bases from J, with 11 bases between. The CDR3 is made up of 13 amino acids. The V gene's germline CDR1 is MGHRA and CDR2 YSYEKL. This CDR3 is CASSQGFASEQFF. Here the CDR3 DNA reads TGCGCCAGCAGCCAAGGTTTCGCGTCGGAGCAGTTCTTC.

V gene TRBV29-1 combines with J gene TRBJ2-7; tentative D call: TRBD1 (6 bases). V was shortened by 6 bases and J by 1 base, with 13 bases between the two germline ends. The germline V gene encodes CDR1 SQVTM and CDR2 ANQGSEA. CDR3 length equals 13 residues. CDR3 nucleotide sequence: TGCAGCGTGGGGGCGGGCCTATCCTACGAGCAGTACTTC. It codes for CSVGAGLSYEQYF.

The chain combines TRBV14 with TRBJ1-5; D is undetermined. The CDR3 has 14 amino acids. Trimming shortened V by 6 bases and J by 9 bases, and 18 bases separated the two germline ends. The V gene's germline CDR1 is SGHDN and CDR2 FVKESK. The CDR3 loop reads CASRTGPPRAPQHF. For the CDR3, the DNA is TGTGCCAGCAGGACCGGGCCCCCGAGGGCGCCCCAGCATTTT. Based on the CDR3 plus reference TRBV14 and TRBJ1-5, the full variable domain is EAGVTQFPSHSVIEKGQTVTLRCDPISGHDNLYWYRRVMGKEIKFLLHFVKESKQDESGMPNNRFLAERTGGTYSTLKVQPAELEDSGVYFCASRTGPPRAPQHFGDGTRLSIL.

This chain links TRBV6-4 with TRBJ2-1, with 9 bases fitting TRBD2. The CDR3 runs to 15 residues. V shed 6 bases and J 4 bases; nucleotides not matched to a gene: 7. Germline-derived CDR1 and CDR2 are MRHNA and SNTAGT. The CDR3 coding sequence is TGTGCCAGCAGCAAGACTAGCGGATTTTACAATGAGCAGTTCTTC. It encodes CASSKTSGFYNEQFF.

This rearrangement joins TRBV2 to TRBJ2-1, with TRBD2 matching 7 bases. V lost 6 bases and J lost 0; bases outside the gene matches: 2. CDR3 size: 14 residues. Per the germline V gene, CDR1 is SNHLY and CDR2 is FYNNEI. The CDR3 DNA sequence: TGTGCCAGCAGGTGGACTAGCTCCTACAATGAGCAGTTCTTC. Amino acids: CASRWTSSYNEQFF.